This T cell receptor (beta chain) was documented in a study of control samples from healthy donors and cancer patients. Clones were sequenced by immunoSEQ multiplex PCR, and TCRdb holds only the in-frame ones, with some missing. The sample holds some 120,000 clones, 88% seen once. From germline, CDR1 is KGHSH and CDR2 LQKENI. With V trimmed by 6 bases and J by 9 bases, 10 bases remained unmatched. The CDR3 totals 16 residues. The source is a woman aged 65 to 85 in good health. The sample taken for sequencing was blood. V gene TRBV18 combines with J gene TRBJ1-6, with 11 bases aligning to TRBD1. The CDR3 DNA reads TGTGCCAGCTCGACCGGACAGGGGGCTCTAGCTTCACCCCTCCACTTT. Protein product: CASSTGQGALASPLHF.